The rows below give T cell receptor beta chains drawn from one sample of a study of T-cell reconstitution after alpha-beta-depleted transplantation in children. Each CDR3 protein gets one entry after TCRdb re-called the PCR reads with MiXCR. The table shows approximately 390,000 distinct CDR3 sequences, with roughly a tenth occurring only once. This material consisted of PBMCs from the stem cell graft donor, taken from the stem cell graft. These receptor sequences come from a human donor who donated a stem cell graft to a child with acute myeloid leukemia. CDR3s include the opening cysteine and the closing phenylalanine or tryptophan. D genes are given only for firm matches. Clone size is stated in some rows and not others, as once, few, many or a class when expanded.

d_gene	v_gene	j_gene	abundance	CDR3nt	CDR3aa
TRBD1	TRBV20-1	TRBJ2-4	.	TGCAGTGCTAGAGATCGGGGCAGGGGGCGCGCCAAAAACATTCAGTACTTC	CSARDRGRGRAKNIQYF
TRBD1	TRBV6-5	TRBJ1-2	many	TGTGCCAGCAGCCCGGGACAGGGGCGGTTTGGCTACACCTTC	CASSPGQGRFGYTF
TRBD1	TRBV7-2	TRBJ2-2	many	TGTGCCAGCAGCTCCTATACAGGGGGCACCGGGGAGCTGTTTTTT	CASSSYTGGTGELFF
TRBD2	TRBV5-1	TRBJ2-1	many	TGCGCCAGCAACCAAGGACTAGCGGGAGGGCCTGGGGATGAGCAGTTCTTC	CASNQGLAGGPGDEQFF
TRBD1	TRBV6-1	TRBJ2-3	many	TGTGCCAGCAGTCAGGACAGGGGGTTGTATACGCAGTATTTT	CASSQDRGLYTQYF
.	TRBV11-2	TRBJ1-2	.	TGTGCCAGCAGTCCCTTCGGCAGCAACTCCTATGGCTACACCTTC	CASSPFGSNSYGYTF
TRBD2	TRBV6-5	TRBJ2-5	many	TGTGCCAGCAGTTACTCGCCTAGCGGGGGAGGGGAGACCCAGTACTTC	CASSYSPSGGGETQYF
.	TRBV10-3	TRBJ2-3	many	TGTGCCTCCAAGGCGGAGCCCCCCGGAACAGATACGCAGTATTTT	CASKAEPPGTDTQYF
TRBD2	TRBV7-2	TRBJ2-5	few	TGTGCCAGCAGCTTGGGTAGCGGGAGGCACGAGACCCAGTACTTC	CASSLGSGRHETQYF
TRBD1	TRBV7-8	TRBJ2-5	many	TGTGCCAGCAGCCTGGACAGGGGTCGAGAGACCCAGTACTTC	CASSLDRGRETQYF
.	TRBV10-3	TRBJ2-1	few	TGTGCCATCAGTGAGTCGATTCCCGAGCAGTTCTTC	CAISESIPEQFF
TRBD2	TRBV20-1	TRBJ2-1	.	TGCAGTGCTAGAGATCGGGGGCCTGGACTAGCGAGATACAATGAGCAGTTCTTC	CSARDRGPGLARYNEQFF
.	TRBV27	TRBJ1-5	.	TGTGCCACCTCGGACGGAGTCAATCAGCCCCAGCATTTT	CATSDGVNQPQHF
.	TRBV20-1	TRBJ1-2	.	TGCAGTGCTAGAGCCCTGAGGACTGCCTATGGCTACACCTTC	CSARALRTAYGYTF
.	TRBV5-1	TRBJ2-5	many	TGCGCCAGCAGCTTGGCCTTGGGGGAGACCCAGTACTTC	CASSLALGETQYF
TRBD2	TRBV10-2	TRBJ2-3	.	TGCGCCAGCAGGGAGACTAGCGGGGGGGCAACAGATACGCAGTATTTT	CASRETSGGATDTQYF
.	TRBV5-5	TRBJ2-1	once	TGTGCCAGCATCCTAGAGGGGAGCTCCTACAATGAGCAGTTCTTC	CASILEGSSYNEQFF
TRBD1	TRBV6-1	TRBJ2-2	.	TGTGCCAGCAGGAAACCGACAGGGGGCGCCGGGACCGGGGAGCTGTTTTTT	CASRKPTGGAGTGELFF
TRBD2	TRBV20-1	TRBJ2-7	.	TGCAGTGCAGAGCGCGGGACTAGCGGGACCGGAGTGTCCTACGAGCAGTACTTC	CSAERGTSGTGVSYEQYF
TRBD1	TRBV4-3	TRBJ2-7	few	TGCGCCAGCAGCCAGGGGACAGGGGCATTCCACGAGCAGTACTTC	CASSQGTGAFHEQYF
.	TRBV7-9	TRBJ1-4	few	TGTGCCAGCAGCCCACCTCCGAGGGGCAGTAATGAAAAACTGTTTTTT	CASSPPPRGSNEKLFF
TRBD1	TRBV5-1	TRBJ2-2	many	TGCGCCAGCAGCTTCCAGGGGGACACCGGGGAGCTGTTTTTT	CASSFQGDTGELFF
.	TRBV5-6	TRBJ1-3	.	TGTGCCAGCACCACGCTGGGGTCTGGAAACACCATATATTTT	CASTTLGSGNTIYF
TRBD2	TRBV7-6	TRBJ2-3	many	TGTGCCAGCAGCACACTAGCGGGGGGGAGCACAGATACGCAGTATTTT	CASSTLAGGSTDTQYF
TRBD1	TRBV5-1	TRBJ2-4	few	TGCGCCAGCAGTCGGGACAGCGAAGCCAAAAACATTCAGTACTTC	CASSRDSEAKNIQYF
.	TRBV3-1	TRBJ2-5	few	TGTGCCAGCACCCAGGCGGAGACCCAGTACTTC	CASTQAETQYF
.	TRBV7-9	TRBJ1-2	few	TGTGCCAGCAGCTTAGACAGACCTCTTTACTATGGCTACACCTTC	CASSLDRPLYYGYTF
.	TRBV3-1	TRBJ1-2	many	TGTGCCAGCAGCCAAGGGGGCCAATATGGCTACACCTTC	CASSQGGQYGYTF
.	TRBV20-1	TRBJ1-5	.	TGCAGTGCTAGAGTGCAGGGGAATCAGCCCCAGCATTTT	CSARVQGNQPQHF
TRBD2	TRBV10-3	TRBJ2-1	many	TGTGCCGCCTCAGAGCTAGCGGGAGTTTCTAATGAGCAGTTCTTC	CAASELAGVSNEQFF
TRBD2	TRBV20-1	TRBJ2-5	many	TGCAGTGCATTTAAAAGCGGGGGGCCGGAGACCCAGTACTTC	CSAFKSGGPETQYF
.	TRBV21-1	TRBJ1-2	.	TGTGCCAGCAGCAAACACGCAGGAAGGGGCTACACCTTC	CASSKHAGRGYTF
.	TRBV7-9	TRBJ2-1	once	TGTGCCAGCAGCCATCCAAACGGGGACAATGAGCAGTTCTTC	CASSHPNGDNEQFF
.	TRBV5-1	TRBJ1-2	.	TGCGCCAGCAGCGATACAGGAGAGGCTAAAACCTTC	CASSDTGEAKTF
TRBD2	TRBV12-3/TRBV12-4	TRBJ2-3	many	TGTGCCAGCAGCTTAGCGGGAGGCGGGGCAGATACGCAGTATTTT	CASSLAGGGADTQYF
.	TRBV20-1	TRBJ2-7	many	TGCAGTGTCAAAGGGGTTTCCTACGAGCAGTACTTC	CSVKGVSYEQYF
TRBD2	TRBV7-6	TRBJ2-3	few	TGTGCCAGCAGCTTAGCTTTGACTAGCGGAGGGGGCACAGATACGCAGTATTTT	CASSLALTSGGGTDTQYF
.	TRBV4-1	TRBJ2-5	many	TGCGCCAGCAGCCAAGACATCGAGACCCAGTACTTC	CASSQDIETQYF
.	TRBV20-1	TRBJ2-5	.	TGCAGTGCTAGTTCCTGGCTAGGGGAGACCCAGTACTTC	CSASSWLGETQYF
.	TRBV5-1	TRBJ1-1	many	TGCGCCAGTAAGATACAGCTGGGCGGGGAGAACACTGAAGCTTTCTTT	CASKIQLGGENTEAFF
.	TRBV5-1	TRBJ1-1	.	TGCGCCAGCAGCCACCTTCTGGGGGAGGGGAAAGCTTTCTTT	CASSHLLGEGKAFF
TRBD1	TRBV6-1	TRBJ2-7	.	TGTGCCAGCCTACGGGACAGGGGATACTACGAGCAGTACTTC	CASLRDRGYYEQYF
.	TRBV29-1	TRBJ1-1	few	TGCAGCGTTGGGGGTATGAACACTGAAGCTTTCTTT	CSVGGMNTEAFF
TRBD2	TRBV6-5	TRBJ2-4	once	TGTGCCAGCAGTTACCATCACGGGACTAGCGGTCCCGGGGGTCAGTACTTC	CASSYHHGTSGPGGQYF
TRBD1	TRBV5-5	TRBJ1-2	.	TGTGCCAGCAGCCGCCTCGGGACAGATATTTATGGCTACACCTTC	CASSRLGTDIYGYTF
TRBD1	TRBV2	TRBJ2-7	.	TGTGCCATCAAGGCAGGGGGCAATAGGTACTTC	CAIKAGGNRYF
TRBD2	TRBV20-1	TRBJ2-7	.	TGCAGTGCTAGCCCGGGACTAGCGGTCCCCTACGAGCAGTACTTC	CSASPGLAVPYEQYF
TRBD1	TRBV4-2	TRBJ2-1	.	TGTGCCAGCAGCCAAGAGGGAAGACAGGGGGCTATCTACAATGAGCAGTTCTTC	CASSQEGRQGAIYNEQFF
.	TRBV4-2	TRBJ2-3	few	TGTGCCAGCAGCCAGGGGAGGTTGACAGATACGCAGTATTTT	CASSQGRLTDTQYF
TRBD2	TRBV5-1	TRBJ2-3	.	TGCGCCAGCAGTATAAGCGGGGGAAGCACAGATACGCAGTATTTT	CASSISGGSTDTQYF
.	TRBV5-1	TRBJ1-3	.	TGCGCCAGCAGCCCCGGTGCGTTCTCTGGAAACACCATATATTTT	CASSPGAFSGNTIYF
.	TRBV10-2	TRBJ2-2	few	TGCGCCAGCAGTTGGCCTTTACAGGGGAACACCGGGGAGCTGTTTTTT	CASSWPLQGNTGELFF